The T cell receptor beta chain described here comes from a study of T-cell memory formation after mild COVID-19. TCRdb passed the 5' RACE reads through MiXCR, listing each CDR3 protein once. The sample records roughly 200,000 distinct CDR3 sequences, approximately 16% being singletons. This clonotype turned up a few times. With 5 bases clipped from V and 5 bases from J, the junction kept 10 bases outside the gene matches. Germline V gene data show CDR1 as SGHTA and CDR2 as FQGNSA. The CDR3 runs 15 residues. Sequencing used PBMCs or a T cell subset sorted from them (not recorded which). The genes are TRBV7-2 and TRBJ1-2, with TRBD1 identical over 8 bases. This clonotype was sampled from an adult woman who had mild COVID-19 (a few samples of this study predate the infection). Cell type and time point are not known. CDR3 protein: CASSPGTGLGYGYTF. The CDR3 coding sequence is TGTGCCAGCAGCCCCGGGACAGGCCTCGGTTATGGCTACACCTTC.